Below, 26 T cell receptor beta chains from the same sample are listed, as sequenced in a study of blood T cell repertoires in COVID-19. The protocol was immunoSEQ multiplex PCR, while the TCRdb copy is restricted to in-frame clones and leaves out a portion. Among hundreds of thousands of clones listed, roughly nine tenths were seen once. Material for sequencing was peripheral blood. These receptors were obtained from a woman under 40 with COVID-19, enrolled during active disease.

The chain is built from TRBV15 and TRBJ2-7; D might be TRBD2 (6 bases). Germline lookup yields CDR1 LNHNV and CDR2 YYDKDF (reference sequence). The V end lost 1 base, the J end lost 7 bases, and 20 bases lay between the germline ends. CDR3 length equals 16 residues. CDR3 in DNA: TGTGCCACCAGCAGAGGGAGGGGCAGGCCCACCGGGGAGCAGTACTTC. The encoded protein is CATSRGRGRPTGEQYF.

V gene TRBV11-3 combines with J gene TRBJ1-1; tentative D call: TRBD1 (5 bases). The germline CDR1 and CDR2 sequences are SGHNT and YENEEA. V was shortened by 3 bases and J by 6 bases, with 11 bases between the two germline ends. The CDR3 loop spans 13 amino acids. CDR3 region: CASSFLRTSEAFF. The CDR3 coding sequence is TGTGCCAGCAGCTTTTTACGGACATCTGAAGCTTTCTTT. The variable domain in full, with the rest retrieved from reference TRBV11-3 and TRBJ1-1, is EAGVVQSPRYKIIEKKQPVAFWCNPISGHNTLYWYLQNLGQGPELLIRYENEEAVDDSQLPKDRFSAERLKGVDSTLKIQPAELGDSAVYLCASSFLRTSEAFFGQGTRLTVV.

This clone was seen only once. DNA of the CDR3: TGCAGTGCTAGTTGGAGGGGCGGCAATCAGCCCCAGCATTTT. It specifies CSASWRGGNQPQHF. The chain uses TRBV20-1 and TRBJ1-5; weak D call: TRBD1 (5 bases). CDR1 DFQATT and CDR2 SNEGSKA come from the germline V gene (reference sequence). V shed 3 bases and J shed 2 bases, with 11 bases lying between them. The CDR3 contains 14 residues.

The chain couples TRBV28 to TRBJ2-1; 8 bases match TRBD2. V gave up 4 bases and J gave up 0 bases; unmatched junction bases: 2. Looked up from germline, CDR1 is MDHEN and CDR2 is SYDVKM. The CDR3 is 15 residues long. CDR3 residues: CASSSAGDSYNEQFF. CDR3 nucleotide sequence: TGTGCCAGCAGTTCAGCGGGGGACTCCTACAATGAGCAGTTCTTC.

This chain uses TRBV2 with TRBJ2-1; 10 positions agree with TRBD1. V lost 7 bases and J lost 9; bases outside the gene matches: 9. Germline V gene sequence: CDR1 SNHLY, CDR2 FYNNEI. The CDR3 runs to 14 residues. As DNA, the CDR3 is TGTGCCAGCACCCCCGACAGGGGGCGCCTTGAGCAGTTCTTC. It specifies CASTPDRGRLEQFF.

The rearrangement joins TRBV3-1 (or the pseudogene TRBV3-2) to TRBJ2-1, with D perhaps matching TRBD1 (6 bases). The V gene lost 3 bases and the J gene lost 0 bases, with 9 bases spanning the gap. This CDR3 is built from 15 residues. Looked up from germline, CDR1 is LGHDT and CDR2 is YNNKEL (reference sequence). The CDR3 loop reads CASSQDRFSYNEQFF. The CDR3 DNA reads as TGTGCCAGCAGCCAGGACAGATTCTCCTACAATGAGCAGTTCTTC.

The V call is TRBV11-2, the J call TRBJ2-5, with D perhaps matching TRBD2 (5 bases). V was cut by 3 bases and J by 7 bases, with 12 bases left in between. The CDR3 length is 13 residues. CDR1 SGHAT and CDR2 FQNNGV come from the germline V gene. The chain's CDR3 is CASSFGVDGTQYF. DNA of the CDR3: TGTGCCAGCAGCTTCGGGGTCGATGGGACCCAGTACTTC. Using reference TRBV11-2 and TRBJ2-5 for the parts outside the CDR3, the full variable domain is EAGVAQSPRYKIIEKRQSVAFWCNPISGHATLYWYQQILGQGPKLLIQFQNNGVVDDSQLPKDRFSAERLKGVDSTLKIQPAKLEDSAVYLCASSFGVDGTQYFGPGTRLLVL.

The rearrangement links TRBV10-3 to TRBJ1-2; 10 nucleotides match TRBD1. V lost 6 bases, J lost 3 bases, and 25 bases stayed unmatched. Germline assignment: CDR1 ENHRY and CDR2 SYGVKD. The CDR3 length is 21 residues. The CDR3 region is CAISVGGHQWTGGEYDYGYTF. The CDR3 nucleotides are TGTGCCATCAGCGTCGGCGGTCATCAGTGGACAGGGGGTGAATATGACTATGGCTACACCTTC.

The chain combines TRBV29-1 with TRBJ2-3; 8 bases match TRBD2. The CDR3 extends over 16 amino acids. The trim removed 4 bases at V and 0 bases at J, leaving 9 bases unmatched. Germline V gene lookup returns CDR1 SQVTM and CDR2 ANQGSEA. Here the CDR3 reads CSVGGSGVPSTDTQYF. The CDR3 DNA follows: TGCAGCGTTGGGGGTAGCGGGGTTCCAAGCACAGATACGCAGTATTTT.

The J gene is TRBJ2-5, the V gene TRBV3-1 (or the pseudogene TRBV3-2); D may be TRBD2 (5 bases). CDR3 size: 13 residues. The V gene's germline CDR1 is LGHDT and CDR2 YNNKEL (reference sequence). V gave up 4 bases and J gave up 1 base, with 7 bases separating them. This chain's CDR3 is CASSPGVQETQYF. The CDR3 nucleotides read TGTGCCAGCAGCCCCGGGGTCCAAGAGACCCAGTACTTC.

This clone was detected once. The CDR3 protein is CASSFRGPGNTIYF. The CDR3, as DNA: TGTGCCAGCAGTTTTAGGGGTCCTGGAAACACCATATATTTT. The V call is TRBV28, the J call TRBJ1-3; weak D call: TRBD1 (5 bases). Deletions cut 3 bases from V and 2 bases from J, with 8 bases between. Germline CDR1 MDHEN, CDR2 SYDVKM. This CDR3 contains 14 residues.

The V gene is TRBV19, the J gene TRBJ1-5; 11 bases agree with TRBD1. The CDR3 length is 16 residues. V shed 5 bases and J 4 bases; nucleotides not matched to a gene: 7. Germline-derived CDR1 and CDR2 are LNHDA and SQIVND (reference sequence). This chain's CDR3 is CASSRTGQGGNQPQHF. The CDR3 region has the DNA TGTGCCAGTAGTCGAACGGGACAGGGGGGAAATCAGCCCCAGCATTTT.

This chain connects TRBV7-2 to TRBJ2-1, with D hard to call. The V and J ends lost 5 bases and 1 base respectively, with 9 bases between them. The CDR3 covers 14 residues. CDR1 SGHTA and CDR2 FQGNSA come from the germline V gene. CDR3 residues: CASSPERSYNEQFF. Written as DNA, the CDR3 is TGTGCCAGCAGCCCGGAGCGATCCTACAATGAGCAGTTCTTC.

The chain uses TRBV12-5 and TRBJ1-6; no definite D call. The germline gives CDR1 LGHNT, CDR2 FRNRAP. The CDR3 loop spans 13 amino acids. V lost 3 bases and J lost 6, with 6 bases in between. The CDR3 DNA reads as TGTGCTAGTGGTTTAGAGGGTAATTCACCCCTCCACTTT. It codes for CASGLEGNSPLHF. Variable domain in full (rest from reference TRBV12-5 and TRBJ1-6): DARVTQTPRHKVTEMGQEVTMRCQPILGHNTVFWYRQTMMQGLELLAYFRNRAPLDDSGMPKDRFSAEMPDATLATLKIQPSEPRDSAVYFCASGLEGNSPLHFGNGTRLTVT.

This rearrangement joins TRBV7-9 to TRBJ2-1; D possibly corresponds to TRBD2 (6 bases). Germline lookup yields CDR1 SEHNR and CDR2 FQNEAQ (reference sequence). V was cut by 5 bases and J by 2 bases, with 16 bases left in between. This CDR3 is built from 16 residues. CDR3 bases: TGTGCCAGCAGCCCAATCCACTCGGGGGCCTACAATGAGCAGTTCTTC. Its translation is CASSPIHSGAYNEQFF.

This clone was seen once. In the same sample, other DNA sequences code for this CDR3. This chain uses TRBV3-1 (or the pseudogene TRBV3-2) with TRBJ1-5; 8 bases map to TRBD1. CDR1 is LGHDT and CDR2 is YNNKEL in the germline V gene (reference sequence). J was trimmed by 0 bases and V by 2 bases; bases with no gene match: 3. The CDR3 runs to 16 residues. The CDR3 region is CASSQFGTGSNQPQHF. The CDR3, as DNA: TGTGCCAGCAGCCAATTCGGGACAGGTAGCAATCAGCCCCAGCATTTT.

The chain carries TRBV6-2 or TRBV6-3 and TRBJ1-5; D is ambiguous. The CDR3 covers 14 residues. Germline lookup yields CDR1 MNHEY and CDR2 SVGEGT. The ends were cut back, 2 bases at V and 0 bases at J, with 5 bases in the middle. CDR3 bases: TGTGCCAGCAGTTACGTCTTTAGCAATCAGCCCCAGCATTTT. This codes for CASSYVFSNQPQHF.

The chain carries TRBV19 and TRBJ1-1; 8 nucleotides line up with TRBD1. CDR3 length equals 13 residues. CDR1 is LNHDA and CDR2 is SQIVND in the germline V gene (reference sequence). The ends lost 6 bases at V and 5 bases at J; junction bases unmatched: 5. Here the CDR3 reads CASRSGGATEAFF. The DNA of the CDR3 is TGTGCCAGTAGGTCAGGGGGCGCGACTGAAGCTTTCTTT.

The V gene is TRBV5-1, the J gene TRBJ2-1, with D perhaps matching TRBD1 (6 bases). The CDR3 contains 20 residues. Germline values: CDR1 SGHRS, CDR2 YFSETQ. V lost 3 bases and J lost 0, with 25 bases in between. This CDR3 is CASSSYQPQTGYGSYNEQFF. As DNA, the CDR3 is TGCGCCAGCAGCTCCTACCAGCCCCAAACAGGGTATGGCTCCTACAATGAGCAGTTCTTC.

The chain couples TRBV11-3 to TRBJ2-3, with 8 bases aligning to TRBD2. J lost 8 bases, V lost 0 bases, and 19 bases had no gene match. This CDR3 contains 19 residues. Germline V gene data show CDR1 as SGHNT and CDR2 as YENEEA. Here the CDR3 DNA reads TGTGCCAGCAGCTTAGACCTCGGGATTTTTGCGGGGGGTAACAGTACGCAGTATTTT. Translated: CASSLDLGIFAGGNSTQYF.

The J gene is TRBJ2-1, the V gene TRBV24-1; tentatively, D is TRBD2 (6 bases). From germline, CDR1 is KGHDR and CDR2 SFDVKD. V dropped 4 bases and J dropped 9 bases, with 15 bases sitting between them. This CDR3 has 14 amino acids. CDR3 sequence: CATSDFGLGGEQFF. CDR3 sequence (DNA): TGTGCCACCAGTGACTTTGGCTTGGGGGGTGAGCAGTTCTTC.

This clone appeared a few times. In nucleotides, the CDR3 is TGTGCCAGCAGACGACAGGGATCTAACTATGGCTACACCTTC. It yields the protein CASRRQGSNYGYTF. The chain has TRBV6-5 and TRBJ1-2; 7 nucleotides line up with TRBD1. CDR1 is MNHEY, CDR2 SVGAGI, per germline. J was trimmed by 0 bases and V by 6 bases; bases with no gene match: 4. CDR3 size: 14 residues.

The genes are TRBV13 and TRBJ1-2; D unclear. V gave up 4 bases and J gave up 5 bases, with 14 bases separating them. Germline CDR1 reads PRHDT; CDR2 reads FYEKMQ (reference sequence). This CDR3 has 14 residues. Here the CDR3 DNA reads TGTGCCAGCAGCTCCCGGACTGGTTTGTATGGCTACACCTTC. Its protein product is CASSSRTGLYGYTF.

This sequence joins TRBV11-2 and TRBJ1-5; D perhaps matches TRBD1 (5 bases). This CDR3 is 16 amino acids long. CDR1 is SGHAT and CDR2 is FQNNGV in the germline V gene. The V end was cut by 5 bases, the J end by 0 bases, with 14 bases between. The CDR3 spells CASSARRQYSNQPQHF. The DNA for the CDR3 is TGTGCCAGCAGCGCCCGACGACAGTATAGCAATCAGCCCCAGCATTTT.

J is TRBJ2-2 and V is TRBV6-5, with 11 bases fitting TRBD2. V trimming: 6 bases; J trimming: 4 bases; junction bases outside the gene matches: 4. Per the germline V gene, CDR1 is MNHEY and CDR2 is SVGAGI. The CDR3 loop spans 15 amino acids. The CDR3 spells CASSRLAGPTGELFF. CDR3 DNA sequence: TGTGCCAGCAGCCGACTAGCGGGACCCACCGGGGAGCTGTTTTTT.

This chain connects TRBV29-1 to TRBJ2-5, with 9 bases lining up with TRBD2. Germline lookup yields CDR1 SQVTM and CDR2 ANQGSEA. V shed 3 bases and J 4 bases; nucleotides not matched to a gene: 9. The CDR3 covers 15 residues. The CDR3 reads CSVELPRGGLETQYF. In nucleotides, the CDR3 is TGCAGCGTTGAGCTCCCGCGGGGGGGCCTAGAGACCCAGTACTTC. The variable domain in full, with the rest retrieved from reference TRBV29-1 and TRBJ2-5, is SAVISQKPSRDICQRGTSLTIQCQVDSQVTMMFWYRQQPGQSLTLIATANQGSEATYESGFVIDKFPISRPNLTFSTLTVSNMSPEDSSIYLCSVELPRGGLETQYFGPGTRLLVL.